This TCR beta chain was captured in a study of regulatory T cells in long-lasting Graves disease. For the study at large: Over 5 years of antithyroid drugs with positive TSH receptor antibodies was taken to mean persistent Graves' disease. Findings and caveats of the study: A greater number of public clonotypes (approximately 2,500) was shared by persistent patients than by new patients (around 970). There was favoring of TRBV28, TRBJ1-2 and TRBJ2-5 in persistent disease.

As for time point: persistent/refractory GD, antithyroid drugs over 5 years with positive TRAb. PBMC-derived RNA was used for the TCR library. The source of the patients was an endocrinology department in Xi'an, China. The CDR3 contains 17 residues. Germline CDR1 is MNHEY and CDR2 is SVGAGI. J lost 2 bases, V lost 2 bases, and 5 bases had no gene match. Library construction for TCR beta used iRepertoire HTBI primers and Arm-PCR of CDR3 regions. One entry per CDR3 protein, called by TCRdb with MiXCR from the multiplex PCR reads. Here the sample spans 650,000 to 850,000 distinct CDR3 sequences, approximately 29% being singletons. This clonotype was counted a few times. The antigen is unknown.

The source was peripheral blood mononuclear cells (PBMCs), collected when the disease was refractory, from a patient treated with antithyroid drugs. The clonotype was recovered from a female donor with Graves disease. The chain couples TRBV6-5 to TRBJ2-5, with TRBD2 matching over 13 bases. CDR3 in amino acids: CASSYRRLAGGQETQYF. The CDR3 DNA follows: TGTGCCAGCAGTTACCGGAGACTAGCGGGAGGACAAGAGACCCAGTACTTC.